A selection of T cell receptor beta chains follows, all from one sample in a study of blood T cell repertoires in COVID-19. Data came from immunoSEQ multiplex PCR; TCRdb stores just in-frame clones and leaves some out. The table includes 110,000 or so clones, 80% to 90% detected once. Material for sequencing was peripheral blood. These receptors all stem from a man aged 40-55 years with acute or convalescent COVID-19. Both conserved end residues are part of each CDR3. The order of the fields is D gene, J gene, clone size, V gene, CDR3 DNA, CDR3 protein. A D gene is named only where the DNA matches it firmly. Part of the rows lack a size; the others show once, few, many or a class for expanded clones.

D gene: -
J gene: TRBJ1-5
clone size: -
V gene: TRBV19
CDR3 DNA: TGTGCCAGTGGGAGGGCGTCTAGCAATCAGCCCCAGCATTTT
CDR3 protein: CASGRASSNQPQHF

D gene: -
J gene: TRBJ2-2
clone size: once
V gene: TRBV21-1
CDR3 DNA: TGTGCCAGCAGCAAAGGCGGGGGAAAGACTAGCGGGGCCACCGGGGAGCTGTTTTTT
CDR3 protein: CASSKGGGKTSGATGELFF

D gene: -
J gene: TRBJ2-7
clone size: -
V gene: TRBV12-3/TRBV12-4
CDR3 DNA: TGTGCCAGCAGTGCCCGGTACGAGCAGTACTTC
CDR3 protein: CASSARYEQYF

D gene: TRBD2
J gene: TRBJ2-1
clone size: -
V gene: TRBV4-2
CDR3 DNA: TGTGCCAGCAGCCAAGGGCATCCCGGGACTAGCGGGGTTGTGCCGTTCTTC
CDR3 protein: CASSQGHPGTSGVVPFF

D gene: -
J gene: TRBJ2-3
clone size: -
V gene: TRBV9
CDR3 DNA: TGTGCCAGCAGCGTAGGAGGGAGAGATACGCAGTATTTT
CDR3 protein: CASSVGGRDTQYF

D gene: TRBD2
J gene: TRBJ2-3
clone size: -
V gene: TRBV5-1
CDR3 DNA: TGCGCCAGCAGCTTGGCCCTCGGGGGGACTTTTGGAACAGATACGCAGTATTTT
CDR3 protein: CASSLALGGTFGTDTQYF

D gene: -
J gene: TRBJ2-2
clone size: -
V gene: TRBV24-1
CDR3 DNA: TGTGCCACCAGTGATCCAGCGAGCGGGGAGCTGTTTTTT
CDR3 protein: CATSDPASGELFF

D gene: -
J gene: TRBJ2-7
clone size: -
V gene: TRBV3-1/TRBV3-2
CDR3 DNA: -
CDR3 protein: CASRNKSRRAGGPYEQYF

D gene: TRBD1
J gene: TRBJ1-1
clone size: once
V gene: TRBV5-1
CDR3 DNA: TGCGCCAGCGGGTGGGACAGGGGGGACACTGAAGCTTTCTTT
CDR3 protein: CASGWDRGDTEAFF

D gene: -
J gene: TRBJ1-5
clone size: -
V gene: TRBV7-3
CDR3 DNA: TGTGCCAGCAGCTCAGGTCTCAATCAGCCCCAGCATTTT
CDR3 protein: CASSSGLNQPQHF

D gene: -
J gene: TRBJ1-5
clone size: once
V gene: TRBV5-1
CDR3 DNA: TGCGCCAGCAGCTTGGTCGGGGGGAGACAGCCCCAGCATTTT
CDR3 protein: CASSLVGGRQPQHF

D gene: TRBD2
J gene: TRBJ2-7
clone size: -
V gene: TRBV7-2
CDR3 DNA: TGTGCCAGCAGTTCAGTTCGGACTAGCGGACTCTACGAGCAGTACTTC
CDR3 protein: CASSSVRTSGLYEQYF

D gene: TRBD2
J gene: TRBJ2-1
clone size: -
V gene: TRBV4-3
CDR3 DNA: TGCGCCAGCAGCCAGACTAGCGGGGGTTTCTACAATGAGCAGTTCTTC
CDR3 protein: CASSQTSGGFYNEQFF

D gene: TRBD1
J gene: TRBJ1-2
clone size: few
V gene: TRBV7-9
CDR3 DNA: TGTGCCAGCAGCCTAAGCTACGAAACAGGGGAGGATGGCTACACCTTC
CDR3 protein: CASSLSYETGEDGYTF